The sequence of this T cell receptor (beta chain) was determined in a study of blood T cell repertoires in COVID-19. Looking at the study overall: T cells, B-cell-depleted T cells, or PBMCs provided the cDNA or gDNA that served as material.

Data came from immunoSEQ multiplex PCR; TCRdb stores just in-frame clones and leaves some out. Altogether 310,000 or so clones are present, roughly 82% being singletons, with the ten largest covering 1.5% to 2%. CDR3 length: 14 residues. The germline CDR1 and CDR2 sequences are MDHEN and SYDVKM. Trimming left V 3 bases short and J 0 bases short, with 9 bases between. The sample taken for sequencing was peripheral blood. This TCR derives from a woman between 50 and 59 years old with acute or convalescent COVID-19. V gene TRBV28 combines with J gene TRBJ2-7, with D unclear. CDR3 coding DNA: TGTGCCAGCAGTTTTGAGCGACCCTCCTACGAGCAGTACTTC. It encodes CASSFERPSYEQYF.